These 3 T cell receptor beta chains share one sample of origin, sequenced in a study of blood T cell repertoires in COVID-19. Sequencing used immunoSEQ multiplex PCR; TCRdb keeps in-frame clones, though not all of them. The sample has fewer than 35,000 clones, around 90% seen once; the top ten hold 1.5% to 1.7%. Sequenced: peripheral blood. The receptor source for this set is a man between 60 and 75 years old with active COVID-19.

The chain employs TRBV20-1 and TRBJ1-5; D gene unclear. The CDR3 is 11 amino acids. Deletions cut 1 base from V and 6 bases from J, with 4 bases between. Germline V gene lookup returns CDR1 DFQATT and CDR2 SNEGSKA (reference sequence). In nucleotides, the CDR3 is TGCAGTGCTAGAGCGGGTCAGCCCCAGCATTTT. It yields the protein CSARAGQPQHF.

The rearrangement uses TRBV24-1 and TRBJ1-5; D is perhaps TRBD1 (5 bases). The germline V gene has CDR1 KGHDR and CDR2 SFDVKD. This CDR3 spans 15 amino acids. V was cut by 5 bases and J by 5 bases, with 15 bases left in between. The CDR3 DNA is TGTGCCACCAGTGCGGAGGGGAGGACCGATCAGCCCCAGCATTTT. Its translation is CATSAEGRTDQPQHF.

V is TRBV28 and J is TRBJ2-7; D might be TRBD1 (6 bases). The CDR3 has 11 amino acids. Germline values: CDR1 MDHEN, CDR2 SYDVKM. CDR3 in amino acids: CSSGQYYEQYF. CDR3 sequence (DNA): TGTTCCTCTGGACAGTACTACGAGCAGTACTTC. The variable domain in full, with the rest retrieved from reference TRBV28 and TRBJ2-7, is DVKVTQSSRYLVKRTGEKVFLECVQDMDHENMFWYRQDPGLGLRLIYFSYDVKMKEKGDIPEGYSVSREKKERFSLILESASTNQTSMYLCSSGQYYEQYFGPGTRLTVT.